These T cell receptor beta chains were read from a single sample in a study of beta chain features in type 1 diabetes. TCRdb keeps only in-frame clones here, not all; method: immunoSEQ multiplex PCR. The data show almost 350,000 clones, around a fifth seen once. Sequenced sample: naive CD4+ T cells from blood. The source of these receptors is a woman aged 18-29 years in good health. Both conserved end residues are part of each CDR3. Each record gives: clone size, D gene, V gene, J gene, CDR3 protein, CDR3 DNA. The D gene is left open where the match is weak. Only part of the rows carry a size: once, few, many, or a class if the clone is expanded.

few	-	TRBV18	TRBJ2-7	CASSPLPSAEQYF	TGTGCCAGCTCACCATTGCCGTCTGCGGAGCAGTACTTC
-	-	TRBV4-3	TRBJ2-7	CASSQGLGGPVEQYF	TGCGCCAGCAGCCAAGGGCTCGGGGGGCCGGTCGAGCAGTACTTC
-	-	TRBV25-1	TRBJ1-4	CASSEEGVGRKLFF	TGTGCCAGCAGTGAAGAGGGGGTAGGTCGGAAACTGTTTTTT
-	TRBD2	TRBV11-3	TRBJ2-1	CASSLDRGSGRVDEQFF	TGTGCCAGCAGCTTAGATCGGGGTAGCGGGAGAGTTGATGAGCAGTTCTTC
-	-	TRBV29-1	TRBJ1-2	CSVAREDGYTF	TGCAGCGTTGCCAGGGAAGATGGCTACACCTTC
few	-	TRBV7-2	TRBJ1-1	CASSLRRREGAFF	TGTGCCAGCAGCTTAAGGCGCAGGGAGGGAGCTTTCTTT
-	TRBD2	TRBV7-9	TRBJ2-7	CASSSLGLAVGEQYF	TGTGCCAGCAGCTCCCTCGGGCTAGCGGTGGGCGAGCAGTACTTC
-	TRBD1	TRBV5-4	TRBJ2-5	CASSYSGTGGAKTQYF	TGTGCCAGCAGCTACTCCGGGACAGGGGGCGCGAAGACCCAGTACTTC
few	-	TRBV4-2	TRBJ2-7	CASSQERGSYEQYF	TGTGCCAGCAGCCAAGAACGGGGTTCCTACGAGCAGTACTTC
few	TRBD1	TRBV4-3	TRBJ2-2	CASGRGGDTGELFF	TGCGCCAGCGGCCGAGGGGGCGACACCGGGGAGCTGTTTTTT
few	-	TRBV29-1	TRBJ1-1	CSVTRTAANTEAFF	TGCAGCGTTACAAGGACAGCGGCGAACACTGAAGCTTTCTTT
-	TRBD2	TRBV7-3	TRBJ2-1	CASSLGLAGENEQFF	TGTGCCAGCAGCTTGGGACTAGCGGGGGAGAATGAGCAGTTCTTC
-	TRBD2	TRBV10-2	TRBJ2-5	CASVLAGGETQYF	TGCGCCAGTGTACTAGCGGGAGGAGAGACCCAGTACTTC
few	TRBD1	TRBV15	TRBJ2-7	CATSKGQGIGYEQYF	TGTGCCACCAGCAAAGGACAGGGAATTGGATACGAGCAGTACTTC
-	-	TRBV7-2	TRBJ1-2	CASSPGSEFLGYTF	TGTGCCAGCAGCCCCGGGTCAGAATTCCTAGGCTACACCTTC
few	-	TRBV11-2	TRBJ2-1	CASSLEGSSYNEQFF	TGTGCCAGCAGCTTAGAGGGGAGCTCCTACAATGAGCAGTTCTTC
-	-	TRBV7-9	TRBJ2-3	CASSFLSLTGVPAYTQYF	TGTGCCAGCAGCTTCCTTTCTCTTACGGGAGTCCCGGCGTATACGCAGTATTTT
-	-	TRBV15	TRBJ2-7	CATSRDRQGFYEQYF	TGTGCCACCAGCAGAGACCGGCAGGGCTTTTACGAGCAGTACTTC